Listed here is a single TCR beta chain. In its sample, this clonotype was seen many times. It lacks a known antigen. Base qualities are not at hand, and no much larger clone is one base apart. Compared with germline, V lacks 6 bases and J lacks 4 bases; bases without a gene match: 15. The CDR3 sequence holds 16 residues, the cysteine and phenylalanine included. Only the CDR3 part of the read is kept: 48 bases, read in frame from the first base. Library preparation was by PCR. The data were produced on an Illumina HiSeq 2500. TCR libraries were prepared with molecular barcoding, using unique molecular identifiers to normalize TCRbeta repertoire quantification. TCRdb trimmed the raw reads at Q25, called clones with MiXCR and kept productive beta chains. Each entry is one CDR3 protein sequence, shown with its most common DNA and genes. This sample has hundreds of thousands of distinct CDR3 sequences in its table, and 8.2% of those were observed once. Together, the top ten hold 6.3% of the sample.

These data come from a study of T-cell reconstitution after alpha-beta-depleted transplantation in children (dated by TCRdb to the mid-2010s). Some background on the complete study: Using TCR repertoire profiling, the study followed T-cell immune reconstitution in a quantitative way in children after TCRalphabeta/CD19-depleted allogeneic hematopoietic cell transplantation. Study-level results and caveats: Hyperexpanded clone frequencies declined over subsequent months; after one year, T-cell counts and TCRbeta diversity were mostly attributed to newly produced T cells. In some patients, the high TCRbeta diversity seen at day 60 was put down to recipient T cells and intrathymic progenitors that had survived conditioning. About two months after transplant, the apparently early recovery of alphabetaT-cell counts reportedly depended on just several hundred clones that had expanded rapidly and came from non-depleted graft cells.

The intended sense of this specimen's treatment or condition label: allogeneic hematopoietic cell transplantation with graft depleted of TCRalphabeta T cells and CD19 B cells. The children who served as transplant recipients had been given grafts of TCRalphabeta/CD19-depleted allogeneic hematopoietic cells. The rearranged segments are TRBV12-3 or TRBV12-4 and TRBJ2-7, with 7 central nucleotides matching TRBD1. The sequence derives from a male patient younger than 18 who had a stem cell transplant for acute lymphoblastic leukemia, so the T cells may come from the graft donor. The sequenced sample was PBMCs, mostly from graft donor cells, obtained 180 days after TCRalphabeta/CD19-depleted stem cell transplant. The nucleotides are TGTGCCAGCAGACCCAAAGACAGGGTCAGGGCTTACGAGCAGTACTTC. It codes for CASRPKDRVRAYEQYF.